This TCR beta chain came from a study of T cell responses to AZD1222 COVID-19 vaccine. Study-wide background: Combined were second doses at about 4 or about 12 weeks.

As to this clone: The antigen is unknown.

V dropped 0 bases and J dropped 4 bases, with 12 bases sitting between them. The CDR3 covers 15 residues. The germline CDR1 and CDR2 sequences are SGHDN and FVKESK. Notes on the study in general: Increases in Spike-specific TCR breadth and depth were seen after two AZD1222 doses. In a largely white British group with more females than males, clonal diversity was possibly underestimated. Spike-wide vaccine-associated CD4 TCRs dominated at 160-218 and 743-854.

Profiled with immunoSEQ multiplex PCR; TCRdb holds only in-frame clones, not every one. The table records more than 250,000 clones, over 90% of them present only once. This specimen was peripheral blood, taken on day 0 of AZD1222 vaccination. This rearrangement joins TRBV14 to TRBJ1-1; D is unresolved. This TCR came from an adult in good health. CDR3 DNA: TGTGCCAGCAGCCAAGAGACGTGGATTGGCACTGAAGCTTTCTTT. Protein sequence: CASSQETWIGTEAFF.